This is a list of T cell receptor beta chains from one sample in a study of T-cell memory formation after mild COVID-19. TCRdb reanalysed the 5' RACE reads using MiXCR and keeps one entry per CDR3 protein. The sample carries 110,000 or so distinct CDR3 sequences, about a fifth recorded once. Sequencing used PBMCs or a T cell subset sorted from them (not recorded which). Receptor source: a man aged 18 to 35 who had mild COVID-19 (a few samples of this study predate the infection). Cell type and time point are not known. CDR3s include the opening cysteine and the closing phenylalanine or tryptophan. A D gene is named only where the DNA matches it firmly. Expanded clones are given a class, and other clones once, few, many or no size at all.

cdr3_length	v_call	clone_size	d_call	cdr3_aa
16	TRBV7-6	many	NA	CASSPLWQTNTGELFF
14	TRBV7-9	few	NA	CASSLSREADTQYF
12	TRBV15	NA	NA	CATSAGRTEAFF
18	TRBV5-6	few	TRBD2	CASSFGSLLAGAPREQFF
14	TRBV20-1	few	NA	CSARSGEGNTEAFF
15	TRBV6-1	NA	NA	CASSEAAVQRYEQYF
15	TRBV4-3	once	TRBD1	CASSPSTGETGELFF
17	TRBV4-3	NA	TRBD1	CASSQDLTGGLTGELFF
14	TRBV4-3	few	NA	CASSPEGTNNEQFF
9	TRBV6-2/TRBV6-3	NA	NA	CAGRIRAFF
14	TRBV27	NA	TRBD2	CASRSGTRLETQYF
13	TRBV5-1	NA	TRBD2	CASSYGGENIQYF
14	TRBV13	once	NA	CASSPLQGGNGYTF
14	TRBV6-6	few	NA	CASSYSDGSYEQYF
15	TRBV18	NA	TRBD1	CASSPRDRGNTEAFF
15	TRBV6-1	many	TRBD2	CASTYLSGEQETQYF
12	TRBV20-1	few	NA	CSAWGFGNEQFF
15	TRBV7-9	NA	TRBD1	CASSSDRGWQAPLHF
15	TRBV7-8	NA	NA	CASSLGPGANEKLFF
15	TRBV4-1	once	NA	CASSQAGEPGPEAFF
14	TRBV7-9	NA	TRBD1	CASSFGTGGHGYTF
15	TRBV6-5	NA	NA	CASSAGTHKGNEQFF
14	TRBV20-1	once	NA	CSARRAEVNTEAFF
13	TRBV7-9	few	NA	CASRSGMPDTQYF
17	TRBV9	NA	NA	CASSVDTSGPTTDTQYF
16	TRBV7-2	NA	NA	CASSFGYGRNTDTQYF
13	TRBV7-9	NA	NA	CASSLDEVTEAFF
14	TRBV29-1	NA	TRBD1	CSVVDRGVGETQYF
18	TRBV4-3	once	NA	CASSQEAVRTGSSYEQYF
12	TRBV29-1	NA	NA	CSVEALPGGYTF
14	TRBV5-6	NA	NA	CASSLEGIGNTIYF
16	TRBV7-9	NA	TRBD2	CASSSLLAGGPHEQFF
13	TRBV28	NA	NA	CASTPRNTGELFF
18	TRBV7-3	NA	TRBD1	CASSFGGTGVPPGEKLFF
14	TRBV6-1	few	NA	CASSELAGDTEAFF
13	TRBV5-1	few	NA	CASRADTNTEAFF
17	TRBV5-6	NA	TRBD1	CASSRSSGQGITGELFF
14	TRBV7-8	NA	NA	CASREGGVNYGYTF
14	TRBV7-9	NA	TRBD1	CASSDRVVADTQYF
16	TRBV7-8	few	NA	CASSSHRGPGQETQYF